This T cell receptor beta chain was documented in a study of T-cell reconstitution after alpha-beta-depleted transplantation in children. The TCRbeta library incorporated unique molecular identifiers. Each CDR3 protein gets one entry after TCRdb re-called the PCR reads with MiXCR. The sample consists of 100,000 to 120,000 distinct CDR3 sequences, 10% of them appearing once. The CDR3 loop spans 15 amino acids. The V gene lost 6 bases and the J gene lost 6 bases, with 18 bases spanning the gap. The V gene's germline CDR1 is MDHEN and CDR2 SYDVKM. Ten or more counts support this clonotype. This rearrangement joins TRBV28 to TRBJ2-4; tentatively, D is TRBD2 (7 bases). The sample here was PBMCs from the stem cell graft donor, taken from the stem cell graft. The clonotype originates from a human donor who donated a stem cell graft to a child with acute lymphoblastic leukemia. CDR3 sequence reads: CASRLPSGGGNIQYF. The CDR3, as DNA: TGTGCCAGCAGGTTACCTAGCGGAGGGGGAAACATTCAGTACTTC.